The 32 T cell receptor beta chains reported below all come from one sample, sequenced in a study of Ad26.COV2.S vaccination and SARS-CoV-2 variants. Treatment given: approximately 18 received Ad26.COV2.S at low or high dose, single or two shots; a few received placebo; per-sample allocation not given. Repertoires come from day 63 after the first vaccine or placebo injection. Sequenced by immunoSEQ multiplex PCR; TCRdb stores in-frame clones only, minus some. This table holds over 450,000 clones, roughly nine tenths found once. The material sequenced was peripheral blood, taken in a trial of Ad26.COV2.S vaccine versus placebo. The receptors shown here come from a person between 18 and 59 years old who received the Ad26.COV2.S COVID-19 vaccine or a placebo.

Concerning this clone itself: A much bigger clone sits one base away, suggesting this may be a read error. This chain uses TRBV7-9 with TRBJ2-5; D uncertain. V lost 7 bases and J 5 bases, leaving 5 bases between the germline ends. The CDR3 has 10 amino acids. The germline V gene has CDR1 SEHNR and CDR2 FQNEAQ (reference sequence). This CDR3 reads CASIPETQYF. The DNA of the CDR3 is TGTGCCAGCATCCCGGAGACCCAGTACTTC. Full variable domain (remainder filled in from reference TRBV7-9 and TRBJ2-5): DTGVSQNPRHKITKRGQNVTFRCDPISEHNRLYWYRQTLGQGPEFLTYFQNEAQLEKSRLLSDRFSAERPKGSFSTLEIQRTEQGDSAMYLCASIPETQYFGPGTRLLVL.

This clone has only one observation. This chain joins TRBV30 and TRBJ2-7; 9 bases fit TRBD2. Germline V gives CDR1 GTSNPN, CDR2 SVGIG (reference sequence). The CDR3 covers 13 residues. With 0 bases clipped from V and 6 bases from J, the junction kept 3 bases outside the gene matches. As DNA, the CDR3 is TGTGCCTGGAGTGTTAGCGGGAGCAGCGAGCAGTACTTC. Residues: CAWSVSGSSEQYF.

This clone has only one observation. V gene TRBV6-2 or TRBV6-3 combines with J gene TRBJ2-3; no definite D call. The CDR3 is 16 residues long. V lost 7 bases to trimming and J lost 6 bases, with 23 bases between them. CDR1 is MNHEY, CDR2 SVGEGT, per germline. The CDR3 sequence: CASTYSILDPPDTQYF. The CDR3 nucleotides are TGTGCCAGCACCTACTCTATTCTAGACCCCCCTGATACGCAGTATTTT.

This rearrangement joins TRBV9 to TRBJ2-1, with TRBD2 matching over 9 bases. J lost 10 bases, V lost 6 bases, and 14 bases had no gene match. CDR3 length equals 15 residues. Germline V gives CDR1 SGDLS, CDR2 YYNGEE. The CDR3 DNA reads as TGTGCCAGCAATTTTCTAGCGGGGACTTCCGACGAGCAGTTCTTC. As protein: CASNFLAGTSDEQFF.

This clone was seen more than once but under ten times. The rearrangement joins TRBV2 to TRBJ2-7, with D possibly being TRBD1 (6 bases). CDR1 SNHLY and CDR2 FYNNEI come from the germline V gene. V was pared by 7 bases and J by 3 bases, with 16 bases between. The CDR3 contains 14 residues. The CDR3 here is CASKNGQTYYEQYF. The CDR3, as DNA: TGTGCCAGCAAGAATGGACAGACGTACTACGAGCAGTACTTC.

The chain carries TRBV7-9 and TRBJ2-3, with 7 bases identical to TRBD2. Germline V gene lookup returns CDR1 SEHNR and CDR2 FQNEAQ (reference sequence). CDR3 length: 14 amino acids. The V and J ends lost 4 bases and 4 bases, in that order; junction bases with no gene match: 5. The CDR3 DNA is TGTGCCAGCAGCTCGCGGGAGTCGGCAGATACGCAGTATTTT. Translating gives CASSSRESADTQYF.

The chain has TRBV5-1 and TRBJ2-7, with 7 bases identical to TRBD1. J lost 0 bases, V lost 3 bases, and 9 bases had no gene match. The germline V gene has CDR1 SGHRS and CDR2 YFSETQ. This CDR3 spans 16 amino acids. Here the CDR3 reads CASSSGTAGPSYEQYF. In DNA form, the CDR3 reads TGCGCCAGCAGCTCCGGGACAGCCGGGCCCTCCTACGAGCAGTACTTC.

The rearrangement links TRBV4-3 to TRBJ1-6; TRBD1 matches at 8 bases. With 0 bases clipped from V and 6 bases from J, the junction kept 4 bases outside the gene matches. Germline-derived CDR1 and CDR2 are LGHNA and YSLEER. The CDR3 runs 16 residues. The CDR3, as DNA: TGCGCCAGCAGCCAAGAAACAGGGGGAGTTAATTCACCCCTCCACTTT. It is translated as CASSQETGGVNSPLHF.

The gene calls are TRBV4-3 and TRBJ1-2; no definite D call. The CDR3 totals 15 residues. V was shortened by 0 bases and J by 4 bases, with 12 bases between the two germline ends. Germline V gene sequence: CDR1 LGHNA, CDR2 YSLEER. CDR3 region: CASSQEGQRRYGYTF. In DNA form, the CDR3 reads TGCGCCAGCAGCCAAGAAGGCCAGCGCCGCTATGGCTACACCTTC.

This rearrangement joins TRBV7-8 to TRBJ2-1, with D perhaps matching TRBD2 (6 bases). CDR3 size: 15 residues. Germline V CDR1 and CDR2: SGHVS, FQNEAQ. With 0 bases removed from V and 2 bases from J, the gap between germline ends came to 8 bases. CDR3 DNA sequence: TGTGCCAGCAGCTTAGCCGGGGGAACCTACAATGAGCAGTTCTTC. It is translated as CASSLAGGTYNEQFF.

The V call is TRBV30, the J call TRBJ1-5; D not resolved. CDR1 and CDR2 (germline): GTSNPN, SVGIG (reference sequence). Between the trimmed V and J ends, which lost 1 base and 3 bases, there was a span of 10 bases. The length of the CDR3 is 14 residues. The CDR3 sequence is CAWSGEQLNQPQHF. CDR3 sequence (DNA): TGTGCCTGGAGTGGGGAACAGCTCAATCAGCCCCAGCATTTT.

This clone has just one count. V is TRBV5-4 and J is TRBJ2-5, with 8 bases that match TRBD2. The ends lost 6 bases at V and 0 bases at J; junction bases unmatched: 13. The CDR3 runs 17 residues. Germline V gives CDR1 SGHNT, CDR2 YYREEE (reference sequence). In DNA form, the CDR3 reads TGTGCCAGCACCCACAGTATTAGCGGGGTGAACCAAGAGACCCAGTACTTC. Translated, it gives CASTHSISGVNQETQYF.

The chain carries TRBV18 and TRBJ1-6; unclear D gene. Trimming stripped 3 bases from V and 3 bases from J, with 0 bases between. The V gene's germline CDR1 is KGHSH and CDR2 LQKENI. The CDR3 is 12 residues long. The CDR3 is CASSPYNSPLHF. As DNA, the CDR3 is TGTGCCAGCTCACCCTATAATTCACCCCTCCACTTT. The full variable domain, rest sourced from reference TRBV18 and TRBJ1-6, is NAGVMQNPRHLVRRRGQEARLRCSPMKGHSHVYWYRQLPEEGLKFMVYLQKENIIDESGMPKERFSAEFPKEGPSILRIQQVVRGDSAAYFCASSPYNSPLHFGNGTRLTVT.

The V gene is TRBV27, the J gene TRBJ1-5, with D uncertain. CDR3 length equals 14 residues. The germline V gene has CDR1 MNHEY and CDR2 SMNVEV (reference sequence). Trimming took 6 bases from V and 0 from J, leaving 9 bases between them. DNA for the CDR3: TGTGCCAGCAGCCCGACACTTAGCAATCAGCCCCAGCATTTT. Its protein is CASSPTLSNQPQHF.

This clone was counted once. This rearrangement joins TRBV5-1 to TRBJ1-2; tentative D call: TRBD1 (6 bases). V was trimmed by 7 bases and J by 0 bases, leaving 10 bases between them. Germline lookup yields CDR1 SGHRS and CDR2 YFSETQ. The CDR3 sequence is 13 residues long. CDR3 sequence (DNA): TGCGCCAGCGGACAGCTTTCTAACTATGGCTACACCTTC. Translation gives CASGQLSNYGYTF. Based on the CDR3 plus reference TRBV5-1 and TRBJ1-2, the full variable domain is KAGVTQTPRYLIKTRGQQVTLSCSPISGHRSVSWYQQTPGQGLQFLFEYFSETQRNKGNFPGRFSGRQFSNSRSEMNVSTLELGDSALYLCASGQLSNYGYTFGSGTRLTVV.

This clone was observed a single time. J is TRBJ2-1 and V is TRBV11-2, with no clear D. The CDR3 spans 11 residues. Germline CDR1 is SGHAT and CDR2 is FQNNGV. Trimming took 5 bases from V and 4 from J, leaving 3 bases between them. CDR3 sequence: CASSGYNEQFF. CDR3 DNA: TGTGCCAGCAGCGGTTACAATGAGCAGTTCTTC.

This clone was found a few times. The chain recombines TRBV6-5 with TRBJ2-7, with 9 bases fitting TRBD2. CDR3 size: 14 residues. The J segment lost 2 bases and the V segment lost 4 bases, leaving 3 bases of the junction unmatched. Per the germline V gene, CDR1 is MNHEY and CDR2 is SVGAGI. CDR3 nucleotides: TGTGCCAGCAGTTCCAGCGGGGGGACCTACGAGCAGTACTTC. As protein: CASSSSGGTYEQYF.

The chain employs TRBV25-1 and TRBJ2-1, with D hard to call. V lost 5 bases to trimming and J lost 3 bases, with 5 bases between them. The CDR3 covers 12 residues. Germline V CDR1 and CDR2: MGHDK, SYGVNS. CDR3 amino acids: CASSPIYNEQFF. CDR3 in DNA: TGTGCCAGCAGTCCGATCTACAATGAGCAGTTCTTC.

This rearrangement joins TRBV11-3 to TRBJ2-1; D ambiguous. The CDR3 consists of 18 residues. V was pared by 1 base and J by 0 bases, with 16 bases between. Germline-derived CDR1 and CDR2 are SGHNT and YENEEA. As DNA, the CDR3 is TGTGCCAGCAGCTTAGGTTTGGTGTCGAGAAGCTCCTACAATGAGCAGTTCTTC. Protein sequence: CASSLGLVSRSSYNEQFF.

As to this clone: Germline is not matched at one junction end, which may reflect a read error. The chain joins TRBV6-1 to TRBJ1-6; D is undetermined. The germline gives CDR1 MNHNS, CDR2 SASEGT. This CDR3 comprises 17 residues. DNA of the CDR3: TGTGCCAGCAGTGAAACTTTCTTCCCCTCCAATAATTCACCCCTCCACTTT. This encodes CASSETFFPSNNSPLHF.

This clone showed up just once. This rearrangement joins TRBV18 to TRBJ2-3; 7 nucleotides agree with TRBD2. The CDR3 consists of 18 residues. V lost 2 bases to trimming and J lost 0 bases; unmatched junction nucleotides: 11. From germline, CDR1 is KGHSH and CDR2 LQKENI. The chain's CDR3 is CASSPALVLAVSTDTQYF. CDR3 in DNA: TGTGCCAGCTCACCAGCACTAGTTCTAGCGGTTAGCACAGATACGCAGTATTTT.

This clone was counted many times. The V gene is TRBV6-6, the J gene TRBJ2-1, with 11 bases identical to TRBD2. V trimming: 5 bases; J trimming: 4 bases; junction bases outside the gene matches: 7. The CDR3 extends over 16 amino acids. Germline V gene lookup returns CDR1 MNHNY and CDR2 SVGAGI (reference sequence). CDR3 sequence: CASSGTSGSAYNEQFF. As DNA, the CDR3 is TGTGCCAGCAGTGGTACTAGCGGGAGTGCGTACAATGAGCAGTTCTTC.

The chain carries TRBV5-4 and TRBJ2-1, with 10 bases identical to TRBD2. Per the germline V gene, CDR1 is SGHNT and CDR2 is YYREEE (reference sequence). The J segment lost 5 bases and the V segment lost 4 bases, leaving 3 bases of the junction unmatched. CDR3 length: 14 residues. In DNA, the CDR3 is TGTGCCAGCAGCGGGACTAGCGCTCACAATGAGCAGTTCTTC. Its protein product is CASSGTSAHNEQFF. Based on the CDR3 plus reference TRBV5-4 and TRBJ2-1, the full variable domain is ETGVTQSPTHLIKTRGQQVTLRCSSQSGHNTVSWYQQALGQGPQFIFQYYREEENGRGNFPPRFSGLQFPNYSSELNVNALELDDSALYLCASSGTSAHNEQFFGPGTRLTVL.

The rearrangement joins TRBV28 to TRBJ1-1, with D perhaps TRBD1 (6 bases). Per germline, CDR1 MDHEN and CDR2 SYDVKM. CDR3 length: 13 residues. V was clipped by 4 bases and J by 4 bases, with 10 bases between them. CDR3 bases: TGTGCCAGCAGTTACAGGGTCGGCACTGAAGCTTTCTTT. Amino acid sequence: CASSYRVGTEAFF.

J is TRBJ1-1 and V is TRBV19; no definite D call. The CDR3 extends over 15 amino acids. Germline V CDR1 and CDR2: LNHDA, SQIVND (reference sequence). V was pared by 3 bases and J by 4 bases, with 15 bases between. CDR3 region: CASSIIPAGITEAFF. Here the CDR3 DNA reads TGTGCCAGTAGTATTATCCCCGCGGGGATCACTGAAGCTTTCTTT. Combining the CDR3 with reference TRBV19 and TRBJ1-1 gives the whole variable domain DGGITQSPKYLFRKEGQNVTLSCEQNLNHDAMYWYRQDPGQGLRLIYYSQIVNDFQKGDIAEGYSVSREKKESFPLTVTSAQKNPTAFYLCASSIIPAGITEAFFGQGTRLTVV.

V usage is TRBV3-1 (or the pseudogene TRBV3-2) and J usage is TRBJ2-3; TRBD2 agrees at 13 bases. Germline V CDR1 and CDR2: LGHDT, YNNKEL (reference sequence). V trimming: 4 bases; J trimming: 3 bases; junction bases outside the gene matches: 7. This CDR3 has 17 residues. For the CDR3, the DNA is TGTGCCAGCAGCCCAGATCTGGGACTAGCGGGAACAGATACGCAGTATTTT. It encodes CASSPDLGLAGTDTQYF.

The chain links TRBV15 to TRBJ2-2; 7 bases are a match to TRBD1. After removal of 5 bases from V and 3 bases from J, the junction contained 6 bases not matched to a gene. The CDR3 covers 15 residues. The germline CDR1 and CDR2 sequences are LNHNV and YYDKDF (reference sequence). DNA of the CDR3: TGTGCCACCAGCTCAGGACAGGCCGACACCGGGGAGCTGTTTTTT. Protein sequence: CATSSGQADTGELFF.

V is TRBV28 and J is TRBJ1-5, with 7 nucleotides matching TRBD1. The CDR3 totals 15 residues. The germline CDR1 and CDR2 sequences are MDHEN and SYDVKM. The junction had 5 bases not matched to a gene; V was cut back by 4 bases and J by 2 bases. CDR3 in amino acids: CASSSAGGGNQPQHF. DNA for the CDR3: TGTGCCAGCAGTTCAGCAGGGGGAGGCAATCAGCCCCAGCATTTT.

The rearrangement uses TRBV28 and TRBJ2-1; no clear D. V was pared by 3 bases and J by 11 bases, with 17 bases between. Per the germline V gene, CDR1 is MDHEN and CDR2 is SYDVKM. The CDR3 sequence is 14 residues long. The CDR3 region has the DNA TGTGCCAGCAGTTTGGCCCTCGCGAGCGCACAGCAGTTCTTC. It encodes CASSLALASAQQFF. Full variable domain (outside the CDR3, taken from reference TRBV28 and TRBJ2-1): DVKVTQSSRYLVKRTGEKVFLECVQDMDHENMFWYRQDPGLGLRLIYFSYDVKMKEKGDIPEGYSVSREKKERFSLILESASTNQTSMYLCASSLALASAQQFFGPGTRLTVL.

The chain uses TRBV5-1 and TRBJ2-7; the match to TRBD1 covers 9 bases. V lost 8 bases and J lost 5; bases outside the gene matches: 8. This CDR3 spans 13 amino acids. The germline gives CDR1 SGHRS, CDR2 YFSETQ. The CDR3, as DNA: TGCGCCAGTTCCACAGGGGGCGCCAACGAGCAGTACTTC. Residues: CASSTGGANEQYF.

This chain joins TRBV10-3 and TRBJ2-7, with TRBD1 as a possible D gene (6 bases). This CDR3 region has 17 residues. Germline CDR1 and CDR2: ENHRY and SYGVKD. Trimming stripped 0 bases from V and 4 bases from J, with 19 bases between. CDR3 sequence reads: CAISESMGRGRLYEQYF. The CDR3, as DNA: TGTGCCATCAGTGAGTCGATGGGCAGGGGAAGATTGTACGAGCAGTACTTC.

The chain uses TRBV7-2 and TRBJ2-2; TRBD1 matches at 11 bases. Unmatched junction bases numbered 9, after V lost 5 bases and J lost 7 bases. CDR3 length: 16 amino acids. Germline CDR1 and CDR2: SGHTA and FQGNSA. In DNA, the CDR3 is TGTGCCAGCAGCATTTGGACAGGGGGCGCCTTCGGGGAGCTGTTTTTT. Translated: CASSIWTGGAFGELFF.